One TCR beta chain is described in this entry. Antigen specificity is unknown. These data originate in a study of T cells in narcolepsy. Study-level results: In some patient and control memory CD4+ samples, autoreactive clones were absent.

Repertoires were generated with immunoSEQ multiplex PCR, while TCRdb's copy carries only in-frame clones and drops some. The sample holds tens of thousands of clones; roughly 86% are singletons and the top ten take 1.3%. This CDR3 has 11 amino acids. V dropped 8 bases and J dropped 8; count of bases not matched to a gene: 4. Per germline, CDR1 SGHTA and CDR2 FQGNSA. The sequencing input was CD45RA- memory CD4+ T cells from PBMCs. This receptor was obtained from a human donor with narcolepsy. The V call is TRBV7-2, the J call TRBJ1-2; 8 bases agree with TRBD1. This CDR3 reads CASSRGLGYTF. CDR3 nucleotide sequence: TGTGCCAGCTCCAGGGGGCTAGGCTACACCTTC.